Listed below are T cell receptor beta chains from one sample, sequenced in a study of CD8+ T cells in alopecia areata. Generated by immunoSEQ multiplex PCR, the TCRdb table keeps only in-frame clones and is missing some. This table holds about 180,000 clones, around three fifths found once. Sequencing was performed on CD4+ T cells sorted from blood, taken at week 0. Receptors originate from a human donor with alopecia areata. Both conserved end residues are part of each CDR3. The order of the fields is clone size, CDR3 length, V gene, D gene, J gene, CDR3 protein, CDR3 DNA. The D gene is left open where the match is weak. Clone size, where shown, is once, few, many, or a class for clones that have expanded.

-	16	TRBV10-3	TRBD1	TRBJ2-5	CAISSTPGTGAETQYF	TGTGCCATCAGTTCCACCCCCGGGACAGGGGCAGAGACCCAGTACTTC
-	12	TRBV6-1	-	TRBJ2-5	CAGSPGRETQYF	TGTGCCGGATCTCCGGGGCGAGAGACCCAGTACTTC
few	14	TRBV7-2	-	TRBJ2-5	CASSLATAVGAQYF	TGTGCCAGCAGCTTAGCGACAGCCGTCGGGGCCCAGTACTTC
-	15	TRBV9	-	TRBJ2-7	CASSVRAGHSSEQYF	TGTGCCAGCAGCGTGAGAGCGGGACACAGCTCCGAGCAGTACTTC
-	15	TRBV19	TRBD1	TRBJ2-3	CASSIIGQGADTQYF	TGTGCCAGTAGTATTATTGGACAGGGGGCAGATACGCAGTATTTT
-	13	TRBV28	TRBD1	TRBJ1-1	CAIKTGGNTEAFF	TGTGCCATCAAGACAGGGGGGAACACTGAAGCTTTCTTT
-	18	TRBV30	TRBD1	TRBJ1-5	CAWSVRSGTGGINQPQHF	TGTGCCTGGAGTGTAAGGTCTGGCACAGGGGGCATCAATCAGCCCCAGCATTTT
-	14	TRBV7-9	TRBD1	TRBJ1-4	CATTERQGNEKLFF	TGTGCCACCACCGAAAGACAGGGGAATGAAAAACTGTTTTTT
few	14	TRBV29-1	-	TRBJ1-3	CSVVAQGSGNTIYF	TGCAGCGTTGTGGCTCAGGGTTCTGGAAACACCATATATTTT
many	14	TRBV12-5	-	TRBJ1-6	CASGLDTDNSPLHF	TGTGCTAGTGGTTTGGACACGGATAATTCACCCCTCCACTTT
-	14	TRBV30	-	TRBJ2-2	CAREAIQNTGELFF	TGTGCCCGTGAGGCTATACAGAACACCGGGGAGCTGTTTTTT
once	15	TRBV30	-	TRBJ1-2	CAWSWGALGSYGYTF	TGTGCCTGGAGTTGGGGAGCGTTGGGATCCTATGGCTACACCTTC
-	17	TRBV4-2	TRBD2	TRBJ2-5	CASSQGGSGGLQETQYF	TGTGCCAGCAGCCAAGGTGGGAGCGGGGGGCTACAAGAGACCCAGTACTTC
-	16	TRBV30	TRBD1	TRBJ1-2	CAWSVLATGRTYGYTF	TGTGCCTGGAGTGTACTGGCGACAGGGAGGACTTATGGCTACACCTTC
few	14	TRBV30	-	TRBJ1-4	CAWSVSSTNEKLFF	TGTGCCTGGAGTGTGTCCAGTACTAATGAAAAACTGTTTTTT
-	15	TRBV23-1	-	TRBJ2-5	CASSQSGFVVETQYF	TGCGCCAGCAGTCAATCGGGGTTCGTGGTGGAGACCCAGTACTTC
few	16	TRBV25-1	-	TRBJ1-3	CASSEVGESSGNTIYF	TGTGCCAGCAGTGAGGTGGGAGAAAGCTCTGGAAACACCATATATTTT
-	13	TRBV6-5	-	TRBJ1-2	CASSYWTSYGYTF	TGTGCCAGCAGTTATTGGACAAGCTATGGCTACACCTTC
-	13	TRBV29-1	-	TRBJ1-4	CSVTGRANEKLFF	TGCAGCGTCACAGGGAGGGCTAATGAAAAACTGTTTTTT
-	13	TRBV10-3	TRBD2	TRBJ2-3	CAIRGTSRDTQYF	TGTGCCATCAGAGGGACTAGCAGAGATACGCAGTATTTT
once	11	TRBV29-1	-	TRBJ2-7	CSVVEVHEQYF	TGCAGCGTTGTTGAGGTCCACGAGCAGTACTTC
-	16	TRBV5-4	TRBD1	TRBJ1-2	CASSLDPGQSNYGYTF	TGTGCCAGCAGCTTGGATCCGGGACAGTCTAACTATGGCTACACCTTC
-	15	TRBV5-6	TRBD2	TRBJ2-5	CASSLRGAAQETQYF	TGTGCCAGCAGCCTGCGGGGGGCTGCCCAAGAGACCCAGTACTTC
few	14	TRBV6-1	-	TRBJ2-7	CASSARTEAYEQYF	TGTGCCAGCAGTGCCAGGACGGAGGCCTACGAGCAGTACTTC
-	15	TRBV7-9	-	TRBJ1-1	CASSWGASVNTEAFF	TGTGCCAGCAGCTGGGGGGCTTCGGTGAACACTGAAGCTTTCTTT
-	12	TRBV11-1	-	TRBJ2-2	CASQKGSGELFF	TGTGCCAGCCAGAAGGGGTCCGGGGAGCTGTTTTTT
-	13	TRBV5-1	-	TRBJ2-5	CASSLGRQETQYF	TGCGCCAGCAGTTTAGGGAGGCAAGAGACCCAGTACTTC
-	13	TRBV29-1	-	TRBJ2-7	CSVAAGTLDEQYF	TGCAGCGTTGCCGCTGGGACTTTGGACGAGCAGTACTTC
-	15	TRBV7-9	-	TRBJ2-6	CASSYRATGANVLTF	TGTGCCAGCAGCTATAGGGCCACTGGGGCCAACGTCCTGACTTTC
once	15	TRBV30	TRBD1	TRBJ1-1	CAWSVFGRGLAEAFF	TGTGCCTGGAGTGTCTTCGGCAGGGGGTTGGCTGAAGCTTTCTTT
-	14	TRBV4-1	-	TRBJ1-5	CASSQQDSNQPQHF	TGCGCCAGCAGCCAACAAGACAGCAATCAGCCCCAGCATTTT
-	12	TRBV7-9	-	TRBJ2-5	CASSLVGETQYF	TGTGCCAGCAGCTTAGTGGGGGAGACCCAGTACTTC
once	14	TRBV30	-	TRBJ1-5	CAWSVSNHEQPQHF	TGTGCCTGGAGTGTATCCAATCACGAGCAGCCCCAGCATTTT
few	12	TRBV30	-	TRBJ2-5	CAWSVLSETQYF	TGTGCCTGGAGTGTACTATCGGAGACCCAGTACTTC
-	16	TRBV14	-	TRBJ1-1	CASSQVEVTGDTEAFF	TGTGCCAGCAGCCAAGTCGAGGTAACCGGGGACACTGAAGCTTTCTTT
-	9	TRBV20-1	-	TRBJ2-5	CSAGVDQYF	TGCAGTGCAGGGGTGGACCAGTACTTC
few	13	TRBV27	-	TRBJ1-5	CASSWAPNQPQHF	TGTGCCAGCAGTTGGGCCCCCAATCAGCCCCAGCATTTT
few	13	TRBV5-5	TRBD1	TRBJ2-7	CASSPQGMSEQYF	TGTGCCAGCAGTCCACAGGGGATGTCCGAGCAGTACTTC
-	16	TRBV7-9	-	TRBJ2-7	CASSPRATGEDYEQYF	TGTGCCAGCAGCCCCCGGGCCACAGGGGAGGACTACGAGCAGTACTTC
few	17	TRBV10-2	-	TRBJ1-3	CASSEIPGTASGNTIYF	TGCGCCAGCAGTGAGATTCCCGGGACGGCCTCTGGAAACACCATATATTTT
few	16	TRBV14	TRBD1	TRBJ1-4	CASSQRDSWANEKLFF	TGTGCCAGCAGCCAACGGGACAGTTGGGCTAATGAAAAACTGTTTTTT
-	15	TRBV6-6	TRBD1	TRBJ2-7	CASSHTGTGDYEQYF	TGTGCCAGCAGTCACACCGGGACAGGGGACTACGAGCAGTACTTC
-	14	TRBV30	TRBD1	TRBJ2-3	CAWWTTGGTDTQYF	TGTGCCTGGTGGACGACAGGGGGAACAGATACGCAGTATTTT
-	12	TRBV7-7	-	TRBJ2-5	CASSPASETQYF	TGTGCTAGCAGCCCCGCTAGTGAGACCCAGTACTTC
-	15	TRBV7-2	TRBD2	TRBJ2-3	CASGKAGGRTDTQYF	TGTGCCAGCGGCAAAGCGGGGGGACGCACAGATACGCAGTATTTT
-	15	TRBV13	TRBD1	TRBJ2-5	CASSLRDRAGETQYF	TGTGCCAGCAGCTTACGGGACAGGGCTGGGGAGACCCAGTACTTC
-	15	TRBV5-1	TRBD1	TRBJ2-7	CASSLGQGSSYEQYF	TGCGCCAGCAGCTTGGGACAGGGGAGCTCCTACGAGCAGTACTTC
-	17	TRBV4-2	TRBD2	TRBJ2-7	CASSQHIVAGVEREQYF	TGTGCCAGCAGCCAACATATCGTAGCGGGTGTGGAGCGCGAGCAGTACTTC
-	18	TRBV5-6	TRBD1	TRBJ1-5	CASSLAVGQGTHNQPQHF	TGTGCCAGCAGCTTGGCCGTGGGACAGGGGACCCACAATCAGCCCCAGCATTTT
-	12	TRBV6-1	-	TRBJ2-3	CASSFRTDTQYF	TGTGCCAGCAGTTTTCGCACAGATACGCAGTATTTT
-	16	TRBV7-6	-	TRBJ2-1	CASSLGWGRGGNEQFF	TGTGCCAGCAGCTTAGGTTGGGGGCGAGGTGGTAATGAGCAGTTCTTC
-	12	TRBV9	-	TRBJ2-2	CASSVGTGELFF	TGTGCCAGCAGCGTAGGGACCGGGGAGCTGTTTTTT
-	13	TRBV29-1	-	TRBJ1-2	CSVGQRLNYGYTF	TGCAGCGTAGGACAGCGTCTTAACTATGGCTACACCTTC
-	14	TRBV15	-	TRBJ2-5	CATAPDHLKFAQYF	TGTGCCACCGCCCCCGACCACCTAAAGTTCGCCCAGTACTTC
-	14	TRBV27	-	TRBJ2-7	CASSRGDGGYEQYF	TGTGCCAGCAGTCGGGGAGATGGGGGCTACGAGCAGTACTTC